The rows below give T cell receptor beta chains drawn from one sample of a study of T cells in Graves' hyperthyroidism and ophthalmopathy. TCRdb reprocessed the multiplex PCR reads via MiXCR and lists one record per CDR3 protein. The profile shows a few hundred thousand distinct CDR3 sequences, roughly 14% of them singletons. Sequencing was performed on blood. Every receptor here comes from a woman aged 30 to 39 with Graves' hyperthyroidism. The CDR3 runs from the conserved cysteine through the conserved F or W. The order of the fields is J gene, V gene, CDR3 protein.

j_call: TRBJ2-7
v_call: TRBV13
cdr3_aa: CASSLSGKTYEQYF

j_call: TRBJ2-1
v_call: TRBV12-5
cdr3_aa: CASGLDLAGYSYNEQFF

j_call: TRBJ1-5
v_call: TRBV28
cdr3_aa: CASCDREYAQPQHF

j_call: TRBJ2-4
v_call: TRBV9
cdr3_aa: CASSPLTEVAKNIQYF

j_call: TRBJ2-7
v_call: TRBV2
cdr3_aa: CASSDRRGHVTYEQYF

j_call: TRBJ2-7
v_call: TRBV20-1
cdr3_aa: CSAVRSNYEQYF

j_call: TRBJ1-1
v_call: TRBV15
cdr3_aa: CATSSTEAANTEAFF

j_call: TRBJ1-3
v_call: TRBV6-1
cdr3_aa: CASIPPGNTIYF

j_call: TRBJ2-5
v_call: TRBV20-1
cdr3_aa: CSARRELETQYF

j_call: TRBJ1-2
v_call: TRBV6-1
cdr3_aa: CASSVGGPTYGYTF

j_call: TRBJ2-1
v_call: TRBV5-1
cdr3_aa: CASSYNVAGGLNEQFF

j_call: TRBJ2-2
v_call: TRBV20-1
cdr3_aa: CSARDRRVAVTGELFF

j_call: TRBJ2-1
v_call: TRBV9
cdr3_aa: CASSVGRGAGIYNEQFF

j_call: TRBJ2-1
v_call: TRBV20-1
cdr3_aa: CSARGNSYNEQFF

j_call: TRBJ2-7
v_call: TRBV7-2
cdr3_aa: CASSLDSVQYEQYF

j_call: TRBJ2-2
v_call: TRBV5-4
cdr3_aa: CASSSQGQGVTGELFF

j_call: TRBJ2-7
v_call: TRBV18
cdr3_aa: CASSPPEGDGSGQYF